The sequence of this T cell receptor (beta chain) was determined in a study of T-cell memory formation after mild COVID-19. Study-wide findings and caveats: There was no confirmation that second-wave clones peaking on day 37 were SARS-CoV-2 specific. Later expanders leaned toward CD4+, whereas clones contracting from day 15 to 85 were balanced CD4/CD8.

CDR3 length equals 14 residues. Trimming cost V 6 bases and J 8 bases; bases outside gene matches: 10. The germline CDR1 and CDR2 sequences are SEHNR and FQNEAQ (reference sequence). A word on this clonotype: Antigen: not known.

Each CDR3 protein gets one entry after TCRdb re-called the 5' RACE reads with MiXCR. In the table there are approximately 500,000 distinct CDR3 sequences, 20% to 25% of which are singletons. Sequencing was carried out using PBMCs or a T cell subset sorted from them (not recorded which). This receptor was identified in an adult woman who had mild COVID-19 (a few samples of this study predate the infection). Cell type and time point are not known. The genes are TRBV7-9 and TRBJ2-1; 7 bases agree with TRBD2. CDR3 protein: CASSSRGGRDEQFF. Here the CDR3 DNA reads TGTGCCAGCAGTTCAAGGGGAGGGAGGGATGAGCAGTTCTTC.